This entry features one T cell receptor (beta chain) sequence. Its antigen is not yet known. Per-base qualities were not stored, and no clone one base away is much larger. These data are taken from a study of T cells after yellow fever vaccination (dated by TCRdb to 2018 to 2020). For the wider study: Libraries from fractions with low cell numbers were prepared with the SMART-Seq v4 Ultra Low Input RNA kit. Bulk TCR alpha and beta repertoires were sequenced longitudinally to track T-cell clones before and after primary and booster YFV17D yellow fever vaccination. Two healthy male donors, one aged 18 to 30 and one aged 30 to 40 years, made up the cohort. Blood samples were taken at several timepoints before and after primary and secondary immunization, and bulk PBMC replicates and cell subsets were isolated.

According to the study, the label for this sample's treatment or condition signals: live attenuated yellow fever vaccine strain. PBMCs were isolated from peripheral blood using a standard Ficoll-Paque protocol. Dynabeads CD4 and CD8 positive selection kits were used to isolate the CD4 and CD8 T-cell fractions. TriZol was used to extract RNA from bulk PBMCs, from CD4 and CD8 fractions, and from dextramer-positive and dextramer-negative fractions. TCR cDNA was made using 5'RACE template switching, a step that added a universal primer site and unique molecular identifiers. Priming for cDNA synthesis came from both the TCR alpha and TCR beta constant segments. Library amplification involved two PCR steps, and the second step added sample barcodes and sequencing adapters. Libraries were sequenced on Illumina HiSeq 2500 (2x100 bp) or NovaSeq (2x150 bp). Turning to the authors' computational methods: MIGEC was used to demultiplex reads and collapse the reads into UMI consensus sequences, and MiXCR was used for V(D)J alignment. Vaccine-responding clonotypes were defined with edgeR using replicate PBMC samples, requiring FDR below 0.01 and a log2 fold change above 5 up to day 15. CD4 or CD8 identity was assigned to each bulk clonotype according to whether the clonotype was present at higher abundance in the sequenced CD4 repertoire or the sequenced CD8 repertoire. In-frame beta chains were kept once TCRdb had trimmed the public reads at Q25 with fastp and called clones with MiXCR. One record per CDR3 amino acid sequence lists the most common genes and DNA. The V and J calls were determined by TCRdb, not by the authors. The sample table contains 200,000 to 300,000 distinct CDR3 sequences; only one count was recorded for 10% to 15% of them. 0.45% to 0.65% of the sample is in the top ten clones.

The research as a whole found: The secondary T-cell response was weaker than the primary response but faster, peaking on day 5 instead of day 15. The study included only two donors, which limits how far the findings can be generalized. Computational filtering was needed because FACS-sorted repertoires could contain abundant contaminating clonotypes from the bulk population. Most clones expanded after primary vaccination (about 96% of CD4 and 88% of CD8) were re-detected after the booster, suggesting that broad memory maintenance occurred. A small share of clonotypes was detected in both CD4 and CD8 compartments, with the overlap likely arising from convergent recombination.

V and J are truncated by 4 bases and 12 bases respectively, leaving an intervening sequence of 17 bases. The cysteine opens and the phenylalanine closes a CDR3 of 12 amino acids. Of all the DNA, just the CDR3 is kept, 36 bases in frame from base 1. The germline V gene provides CDR1 SGHRS and CDR2 YFSETQ. The sequence links TRBV5-1 to TRBJ2-7; no D segment can be confidently identified. This clonotype was sampled from a young man who received the YFV17D yellow fever vaccine. The sample was CD4+ T cells sorted from PBMCs, taken 45 days after the yellow fever booster vaccination. The DNA reads TGCGCCAGCAGCGAGAAGGCCACCGTGTGGTACTTC. Translated, this gives CASSEKATVWYF.